The clone carrying this T cell receptor (beta chain) occurred many times. Its cognate antigen is unknown. The CDR3 spans 12 residues. Trimming took off 6 bases at V and 3 bases at J, with 7 bases between the two ends. Germline V gene sequence: CDR1 SGHRS, CDR2 YFSETQ. The sample is drawn from a study of identical twins. Findings and caveats of the study: Cord blood's abundant beta clonotypes had fewer insertions, unlike memory repertoires.

Via MiXCR, TCRdb re-called the 5' RACE reads, giving one row per CDR3 protein. This table has some 500,000 distinct CDR3 sequences, roughly 13% appearing once. This same sample was also part of a study on yellow fever vaccine responses in identical twins.

Source material: CD4+ T cells sorted from blood. The TCR sequence derives from a woman under 30 in good health. The chain links TRBV5-1 to TRBJ2-1; possibly TRBD2 for D (6 bases). The CDR3 nucleotides read TGCGCCAGCACCGGGGGCTACAATGAGCAGTTCTTC. Protein: CASTGGYNEQFF.